The clone carrying this TCR beta chain was counted only a few times. These data originate in a study of human T cells and chemical hapten exposure. Study as a whole: Across the whole study, which lasted about 5.5 months, patients were given diphenylcyclopropenone on the scalp once a week.

MiXCR was run by TCRdb on the RACE reads, yielding one entry per CDR3 protein. This table holds around 95,000 distinct CDR3 sequences, about 10% found once. Germline CDR1 reads DFQATT; CDR2 reads SNEGSKA (reference sequence). The CDR3 length is 15 residues. Losses at the gene ends were 5 bases for V and 4 bases for J; bases not matched to a gene: 11. The sample's time point: pre-sensitization, week 0. As to treatment: therapeutic diphenylcyclopropenone sensitization with weekly scalp DPC. The sequence came from a woman between 55 and 75 years old with alopecia areata. Some clones in this sample may be carry-over from other donors' samples. The sequenced sample was whole blood, obtained in connection with sensitization to the hapten diphenylcyclopropenone (DPC). The V and J genes are TRBV20-1 and TRBJ2-3, with 8 bases that match TRBD2. DNA of the CDR3: TGCAGTGCTTCACTATCCCGGGGGGGAGCAGATACGCAGTATTTT. Translating gives CSASLSRGGADTQYF.